The source of this T cell receptor (beta chain) is a study of CD8+ T cells in alopecia areata. Study-level background: Treated patients were given oral tofacitinib, which was dosed at 5 to 10 mg twice daily. Study observations and caveats: Among the 100 top clones, expanded CD8+ clones, like scalp clonality, were significantly decreased by tofacitinib.

Sample treatment: oral pan-JAK inhibitor, 5-10 mg twice daily. There are 14 residues in the CDR3. Germline assignment: CDR1 SGHRS and CDR2 YFSETQ. Trimming shortened V by 0 bases and J by 7 bases, and 14 bases separated the two germline ends. As the sequencing template, cDNA was produced by extracting RNA and reverse transcribing it. Libraries were prepared by immunoSEQ multiplex PCR; TCRdb keeps only in-frame clonotypes and omits some of them. Here the sample spans 200,000 to 250,000 clones, 35% to 40% being singletons. Turning to this clone: Its matching antigen is unknown.

Material: CD4+ T cells sorted from blood, obtained between weeks 30 and 35, from a patient treated with tofacitinib. The chain combines TRBV5-1 with TRBJ2-7; D gene unclear. This clonotype was sampled from a human donor with alopecia areata. The CDR3 DNA reads TGCGCCAGCAGCTTGGTTGCAGGCGCTAGGGAGCAGTACTTC. It codes for CASSLVAGAREQYF. The whole variable domain, remainder taken from reference TRBV5-1 and TRBJ2-7, is KAGVTQTPRYLIKTRGQQVTLSCSPISGHRSVSWYQQTPGQGLQFLFEYFSETQRNKGNFPGRFSGRQFSNSRSEMNVSTLELGDSALYLCASSLVAGAREQYFGPGTRLTVT.